The clone carrying this T cell receptor beta chain has a handful of counts. Its antigen is not identified. This sample is part of a study of T cells in localized non-small cell lung cancer. Findings and caveats of the study: Sequencing covered just one tumor region, so heterogeneity cannot be ruled out. Uninvolved adjacent lung had higher T cell clonality than tumor and all other tissues. Those with higher blood T cell density had longer overall survival. There were a median roughly 54 of the top 100 tumor clones appearing in adjacent lung.

TCRdb's copy holds only in-frame clones and misses some; the assay was immunoSEQ multiplex PCR. The table has 2,500 to 3,000 clones, under 30% seen once. Germline loops: CDR1 SGHDN, CDR2 FVKESK. This CDR3 contains 16 residues. V lost 8 bases and J lost 4, with 21 bases in between. This sequence originates from a woman aged 40-70 years with stage III lung adenocarcinoma. The gene calls are TRBV14 and TRBJ2-1; TRBD2 might be the D (6 bases). Sequenced here: lung tumor tissue, sampled before any cancer treatment. The CDR3 is CASGVRTGGVYNEQFF. In nucleotides, the CDR3 is TGTGCCAGCGGGGTCCGTACGGGCGGGGTTTACAATGAGCAGTTCTTC.